Listed here is a single TCR beta chain. This clone was seen only once. Its antigen is still unknown. No base quality values were provided; no much bigger clone lies one nucleotide off. The method behind the library was the immunoSEQ multiplex PCR assay. TCRdb mirrors the immuneACCESS table, restricted to in-frame sequences. Some clones are absent from its copies; in checked studies, under half trace to an unresolved V gene, and the reason for the others is unknown. The sample contains roughly 100,000 clones, 90% to 96% of them found a single time. The top ten hold roughly 0.39% of the sample. V is trimmed back by 3 bases and J by 3 bases, and the junction contains 5 bases that no gene match accounts for. CDR1 and CDR2 are drawn from the germline V gene: SGHDT, YYEEEE. The CDR3 runs 16 amino acids, cysteine and phenylalanine included. The entry retains the CDR3 DNA only, 48 bases that are in frame from base 1.

This sample stems from a study of technical replicates of blood from a handful of donors (TCRdb year 2017). The sequenced material came from T cells isolated from PBMCs. This sequence originates from a human donor in good health. The sequence is built from TRBV5-6 and TRBJ2-1, with 11 junctional bases fitting TRBD2. The DNA reads TGTGCCAGCAGCTCGGGGACTAGCGGATTCTACAATGAGCAGTTCTTC. Its product reads: CASSSGTSGFYNEQFF.